Listed below are T cell receptor beta chains from one sample, sequenced in a study of blood T cell repertoires in COVID-19. Profiled with immunoSEQ multiplex PCR; TCRdb holds only in-frame clones, not every one. The sample has some 87,000 clones, about 89% seen once. Sequenced material: peripheral blood. These receptors originate from a human donor in a cohort sampled during active COVID-19. The conserved cysteine and the conserved F or W are not part of the CDR3 here. Each record gives: V gene, CDR3 protein.

TRBV7-9 | ATRAQGGAF
TRBV3-1/TRBV3-2 | ASSQGEGGYT
TRBV2 | ASSEVGPLTYEQY
TRBV4-2 | ASSQEGAIDTQY
TRBV3-1/TRBV3-2 | ASSQEYGQGFVYGYT
TRBV3-1/TRBV3-2 | ASSQVYRAQETQY
TRBV5-5 | ASSLEGQGLSEQY
TRBV5-1 | ASTSDSAGYGYT
TRBV10-3 | AITLTPLEGHEQY
TRBV7-9 | ASSLVHNQPQH
TRBV7-6 | ASSLALAFSDTQY
TRBV4-1 | ASSPYTDRANTEAF
TRBV19 | ASSITGLNGYT
TRBV4-1 | ASSQDLRRTTNEKLF
TRBV19 | ASSIVGARDGEQY
TRBV5-5 | ASSASGTGGYYGYT
TRBV28 | ASSLWGQGSNQPQH
TRBV4-2 | ASSSTGVFSTDTQY
TRBV6-4 | ASRVRENTEAF
TRBV7-9 | ASSQPGIGGNTIY
TRBV28 | ASREGAGGYT
TRBV18 | ASSPPSAGNTEAF
TRBV27 | ASSPWDREDEQY
TRBV6-5 | ASSSGQINQPQH
TRBV5-4 | ASSLDSEAF
TRBV3-1/TRBV3-2 | ASSLSGGRRKTQY
TRBV19 | ASRPRDSSGNTIY
TRBV18 | ASSPYPPYEQY
TRBV19 | ASGDRGRNQPQH
TRBV7-3 | ASSLMTLRRDTQY
TRBV5-6 | ASSITGSGANVLT
TRBV28 | ASRPQRQANTGELF
TRBV6-5 | ASSYGGNAGNTIY
TRBV15 | ATSRGVIGSYNEQF
TRBV12-3/TRBV12-4 | ASSTRSYEQY
TRBV6-5 | ASSRTGVMETQY
TRBV28 | ASSTPQAHGYT
TRBV2 | ASSGDRGSYNEQF
TRBV5-4 | ASSTSGGGETQY
TRBV5-8 | ASIWDAGRYDGYT
TRBV7-6 | ASSKDRNQPQH
TRBV4-2 | ASSRQGARTGVSNEQF
TRBV2 | ASSPLSEAF
TRBV9 | ASSVGTGGLGVYEQY
TRBV27 | ANHSGNTEAF
TRBV5-5 | ASSLIPGGDYGYT